This T cell receptor beta chain was profiled in a study of molecular identifiers for immune sequencing clone quantification. The overall study: Split five ways in replicates, RNA from roughly 20,000 or 100,000 naive CD8 cells had four portions sequenced. General study findings and limits: In naive cells, under 1% of molecules belonged to clones above 20 RNA copies, against over 97% in effector cells.

This clonotype has ten or more counts. Its antigen is undetermined. CDR1 and CDR2 from the germline V gene are LNHNV and YYDKDF (reference sequence). The CDR3 contains 15 residues. Trimming stripped 0 bases from V and 4 bases from J, with 12 bases between. Bulk libraries came from a prior protocol with listed TCR primers. TCRdb reprocessed the PCR reads with MiXCR, giving one entry per CDR3 protein. Of just under 65,000 distinct CDR3 sequences in the sample, under 20% are singletons; the top ten hold approximately 1.6%. The clonotype originates from a human donor in good health. Some libraries in this study had Jurkat cell RNA spiked in. Sequencing used naive CD8+ T cells from blood, with Jurkat cell RNA spiked in. Subset reported: FACS-sorted CD8+CD4-CCR7+CD45RA+ naive T cells. The chain joins TRBV15 to TRBJ1-1, with D unclear. In DNA form, the CDR3 reads TGTGCCACCAGCAGAGACAGGCCGTTGGCCACTGAAGCTTTCTTT. Its protein is CATSRDRPLATEAFF.